The 13 T cell receptor beta chains below all came from one sample that was sequenced in a study of T-cell reconstitution after alpha-beta-depleted transplantation in children. A library of TCRbeta sequences, prepared with unique molecular identifiers, was generated. Using its own MiXCR run on the PCR reads, TCRdb lists one record per CDR3 protein. The sample contains about 580,000 distinct CDR3 sequences, over 25% of which appear only once. The material was PBMCs, obtained before TCRalphabeta/CD19-depleted stem cell transplant. The receptor source for this set is a boy less than two years old with Wiskott-Aldrich syndrome, due to receive a stem cell transplant.

The sample holds a few counts of this clonotype. The chain carries TRBV27 and TRBJ2-1; TRBD2 matches 8 bases. Looked up from germline, CDR1 is MNHEY and CDR2 is SMNVEV (reference sequence). The CDR3 contains 15 residues. V lost 6 bases to trimming and J lost 1 base; unmatched junction nucleotides: 5. The CDR3 here is CASSLAGQSYNEQFF. In nucleotides, the CDR3 is TGTGCCAGCAGCCTAGCGGGCCAATCCTACAATGAGCAGTTCTTC.

The chain combines TRBV29-1 with TRBJ2-1; no reliable D call. Germline values: CDR1 SQVTM, CDR2 ANQGSEA. Trimming took off 7 bases at V and 5 bases at J, with 18 bases between the two ends. There are 14 residues in the CDR3. CDR3 bases: TGCAGCGCCTCCTTAGCACACATCGACAATGAGCAGTTCTTC. Amino acid sequence: CSASLAHIDNEQFF.

This clonotype has more than one count but fewer than ten. The V and J genes are TRBV29-1 and TRBJ2-5; D is uncertain. The CDR3 length is 13 residues. Germline CDR1 SQVTM, CDR2 ANQGSEA. V shed 5 bases and J shed 4 bases, with 14 bases lying between them. CDR3 protein: CSVSYGRLETQYF. Written as DNA, the CDR3 is TGCAGCGTTTCTTATGGACGCCTAGAGACCCAGTACTTC.

The rearrangement uses TRBV20-1 and TRBJ2-1; TRBD2 matches at 9 bases. Unmatched junction bases numbered 7, after V lost 2 bases and J lost 2 bases. Germline CDR1 DFQATT, CDR2 SNEGSKA (reference sequence). CDR3 length equals 16 residues. For the CDR3, the DNA is TGCAGTGCTAGATCCGGCGGGAGGGTTGCCTACAATGAGCAGTTCTTC. This encodes CSARSGGRVAYNEQFF.

This clonotype was counted between two and nine times. The chain employs TRBV4-1 and TRBJ2-1; D is perhaps TRBD1 or TRBD2 (5 bases each). Germline CDR1 is MGHRA and CDR2 is YSYEKL. V was trimmed by 0 bases and J by 0 bases, leaving 12 bases between them. CDR3 length: 17 residues. The CDR3 protein is CASSQDPGTGSYNEQFF. The CDR3, as DNA: TGCGCCAGCAGCCAAGATCCAGGGACCGGCTCCTACAATGAGCAGTTCTTC.

Only a few counts were recorded for this clonotype. This rearrangement joins TRBV7-3 to TRBJ2-2; D might be TRBD1 (6 bases). Trimming shortened V by 1 base and J by 2 bases, and 17 bases separated the two germline ends. This CDR3 contains 18 residues. CDR1 and CDR2 (germline): SGHTA, FQGTGA. CDR3: CASSLKGGGAANTGELFF. The CDR3 region has the DNA TGTGCCAGCAGCTTAAAAGGGGGTGGGGCCGCAAACACCGGGGAGCTGTTTTTT.

The gene calls are TRBV6-2 or TRBV6-3 and TRBJ1-2; possible D gene TRBD1, 6 bases. CDR1 and CDR2 from the germline V gene are MNHEY and SVGEGT. Trimming left V 5 bases short and J 6 bases short, with 13 bases between. This CDR3 is built from 13 residues. CDR3 sequence (DNA): TGTGCCAGCAGTAGGGGGACGGCTGATGGCTACACCTTC. Protein: CASSRGTADGYTF.

V and J are TRBV12-3 or TRBV12-4 and TRBJ1-5; unclear D gene. V lost 6 bases and J 4 bases, leaving 7 bases between the germline ends. The CDR3 covers 12 residues. CDR3 sequence: CASRVHNQPQHF. The CDR3 nucleotides are TGTGCCAGCAGGGTACATAATCAGCCCCAGCATTTT.

This clonotype turned up a few times. This chain links TRBV20-1 with TRBJ1-1, with D possibly being TRBD1 (5 bases). Per the germline V gene, CDR1 is DFQATT and CDR2 is SNEGSKA (reference sequence). Trimming took 0 bases from V and 7 from J, leaving 18 bases between them. The CDR3 loop spans 15 amino acids. The CDR3 DNA sequence: TGCAGTGCTAGAGATCCCGGGCAGGGTATCTTTGAAGCTTTCTTT. It yields the protein CSARDPGQGIFEAFF.

The CDR3 nucleotides are TGCAGTGCTAGTAATAGGTATGGGACAGGGACGGAAAAACTGTTTTTT. Its protein is CSASNRYGTGTEKLFF. V gene TRBV20-1 combines with J gene TRBJ1-4, with 9 bases fitting TRBD1. CDR1 DFQATT and CDR2 SNEGSKA come from the germline V gene (reference sequence). The CDR3 is 16 residues long. V trimming: 3 bases; J trimming: 8 bases; junction bases outside the gene matches: 13.

This clonotype came up a few times. The V call is TRBV29-1, the J call TRBJ2-7; TRBD2 might be the D (6 bases). Germline CDR1 reads SQVTM; CDR2 reads ANQGSEA. Trimming cost V 4 bases and J 4 bases, with 14 bases left between them. The CDR3 spans 13 residues. CDR3 in amino acids: CSVVGGAGYEQYF. CDR3 DNA sequence: TGCAGCGTTGTCGGGGGAGCAGGGTACGAGCAGTACTTC.

The V call is TRBV29-1, the J call TRBJ2-5, with TRBD2 identical over 8 bases. Germline assignment: CDR1 SQVTM and CDR2 ANQGSEA. The ends lost 2 bases at V and 5 bases at J; junction bases unmatched: 10. This CDR3 comprises 15 residues. The CDR3 nucleotides read TGCAGCGTTGAAATTCTAGCGGGTAGGGGGGAGACCCAGTACTTC. Protein product: CSVEILAGRGETQYF.

This clonotype came up a few times. V is TRBV10-3 and J is TRBJ2-2; TRBD2 matches 9 bases. CDR1 is ENHRY, CDR2 SYGVKD, per germline. This CDR3 is 16 amino acids long. Losses at the gene ends were 6 bases for V and 0 bases for J; bases not matched to a gene: 5. CDR3 sequence (DNA): TGTGCCATCAGGATACTAGCGGGTTCGAACACCGGGGAGCTGTTTTTT. Translated: CAIRILAGSNTGELFF.